The 24 T cell receptor beta chains below all came from one sample that was sequenced in a study of blood T cell repertoires in COVID-19. Only in-frame clones appear in the TCRdb table, and some are missing; sequencing was by immunoSEQ multiplex PCR. This repertoire shows about 130,000 clones, about four fifths found once; its top ten account for about 15%. The sequenced sample consisted of peripheral blood. The receptors originated from a man between 25 and 39 years old with COVID-19, enrolled during active disease.

This clone was recorded only once. The chain combines TRBV7-2 with TRBJ2-5; 12 nucleotides line up with TRBD2. Unmatched junction bases numbered 5, after V lost 7 bases and J lost 2 bases. This CDR3 has 15 residues. Per germline, CDR1 SGHTA and CDR2 FQGNSA. The DNA for the CDR3 is TGTGCCAGCATTCCTCTAGCGGGGGGGCAAGAGACCCAGTACTTC. Its translation is CASIPLAGGQETQYF.

The rearrangement links TRBV14 to TRBJ2-1, with D possibly being TRBD2 (5 bases). V was pared by 5 bases and J by 9 bases, with 8 bases between. This CDR3 has 11 residues. Germline V gene sequence: CDR1 SGHDN, CDR2 FVKESK. CDR3 in DNA: TGTGCCAGCAGCAAAGCGGTTGAGCAGTTCTTC. As protein: CASSKAVEQFF.

The rearrangement links TRBV27 to TRBJ2-7, with 8 bases identical to TRBD1. Germline V gene data show CDR1 as MNHEY and CDR2 as SMNVEV (reference sequence). The CDR3 spans 13 residues. V shed 6 bases and J 3 bases; nucleotides not matched to a gene: 4. CDR3 nucleotides: TGTGCCAGCAGCCGGGACAGGAGCTACGAGCAGTACTTC. Encoded protein: CASSRDRSYEQYF.

V usage is TRBV2 and J usage is TRBJ1-2; perhaps TRBD1 as D (5 bases). The CDR3 covers 15 residues. Germline CDR1 reads SNHLY; CDR2 reads FYNNEI. The ends were cut back, 2 bases at V and 4 bases at J, with 14 bases in the middle. CDR3 sequence (DNA): TGTGCCAGCAGTGAAACAAACAGGATCGGCTATGGCTACACCTTC. The encoded protein is CASSETNRIGYGYTF.

V is TRBV19 and J is TRBJ2-3; 10 nucleotides agree with TRBD2. This CDR3 region has 16 residues. J gave up 0 bases and V 7 bases, and 7 bases lay outside the gene matches. Germline V gene sequence: CDR1 LNHDA, CDR2 SQIVND (reference sequence). CDR3 sequence reads: CASMRLAGGSTDTQYF. For the CDR3, the DNA is TGTGCCAGTATGCGGTTAGCGGGGGGTAGCACAGATACGCAGTATTTT.

The gene calls are TRBV24-1 and TRBJ2-3; 10 nucleotides agree with TRBD1. This CDR3 has 16 residues. Per the germline V gene, CDR1 is KGHDR and CDR2 is SFDVKD. V lost 3 bases and J lost 2; bases outside the gene matches: 4. The CDR3 protein is CATSDAGTGDTDTQYF. In DNA form, the CDR3 reads TGTGCCACCAGTGATGCCGGGACAGGGGACACAGATACGCAGTATTTT.

This clone was seen once. This specimen includes other DNA sequences encoding the same CDR3. The V call is TRBV19, the J call TRBJ1-5, with 8 bases aligning to TRBD1. The junction had 8 bases not matched to a gene; V was cut back by 9 bases and J by 7 bases. The CDR3 is made up of 13 amino acids. In germline, CDR1 is LNHDA, CDR2 SQIVND (reference sequence). The chain's CDR3 is CASGQGLGQPQHF. The CDR3, as DNA: TGTGCCAGCGGACAGGGCCTTGGGCAGCCCCAGCATTTT.

The rearrangement links TRBV7-6 to TRBJ1-3, with D possibly matching TRBD1 (5 bases). Trimming cost V 2 bases and J 0 bases, with 8 bases left between them. The germline V gene has CDR1 SGHVS and CDR2 FNYEAQ. The CDR3 length is 15 residues. CDR3 in amino acids: CASSLHRSSGNTIYF. The CDR3 coding sequence is TGTGCCAGCAGCTTACACAGGAGCTCTGGAAACACCATATATTTT.

This rearrangement joins TRBV2 to TRBJ2-7; a possible D gene is TRBD2 (5 bases). The germline V gene has CDR1 SNHLY and CDR2 FYNNEI. The length of the CDR3 is 12 residues. V was cut by 6 bases and J by 8 bases, with 14 bases left in between. The CDR3 loop is CASRDEGLKQYF. The CDR3 DNA reads TGTGCCAGCAGGGACGAAGGACTGAAGCAGTACTTC.

J is TRBJ2-7 and V is TRBV3-1 (or the pseudogene TRBV3-2), with 7 bases matching TRBD1. V shed 4 bases and J 0 bases; nucleotides not matched to a gene: 15. Germline values: CDR1 LGHDT, CDR2 YNNKEL (reference sequence). CDR3 size: 18 residues. The CDR3 nucleotides read TGTGCCAGCAGCCCATTAATTGAGGGGACAGCTAGCTCCTACGAGCAGTACTTC. Encoded protein: CASSPLIEGTASSYEQYF.

V usage is TRBV7-3 and J usage is TRBJ2-6; TRBD2 is a possible D gene (5 bases). Germline V gives CDR1 SGHTA, CDR2 FQGTGA. The CDR3 extends over 18 amino acids. Trimming left V 5 bases short and J 2 bases short, with 19 bases between. For the CDR3, the DNA is TGTGCCAGCAGCCATACCGGGATAACCATAGCTGGGGCCAACGTCCTGACTTTC. This sequence encodes CASSHTGITIAGANVLTF.

The chain carries TRBV19 and TRBJ1-2; 9 positions match TRBD1. The CDR3 runs 13 residues. CDR1 and CDR2 (germline): LNHDA, SQIVND (reference sequence). The V segment lost 5 bases and the J segment 4 bases; nucleotides outside the gene matches: 2. The CDR3 is CASSVTGGYGYTF. The CDR3 nucleotides are TGTGCCAGTAGTGTGACAGGGGGCTATGGCTACACCTTC.

The V and J genes are TRBV4-3 and TRBJ1-3, with TRBD1 matching over 8 bases. V shed 2 bases, J shed 8 bases, and the junction held 11 bases outside the gene matches. Germline V gene sequence: CDR1 LGHNA, CDR2 YSLEER. The CDR3 length is 16 residues. Here the CDR3 reads CASSQLFGQGAYTIYF. In DNA form, the CDR3 reads TGCGCCAGCAGCCAACTCTTTGGGCAGGGGGCTTACACCATATATTTT.

V and J are TRBV12-3 or TRBV12-4 and TRBJ2-1; possibly TRBD2 for D (6 bases). This CDR3 comprises 12 residues. V was clipped by 5 bases and J by 10 bases, with 12 bases between them. The CDR3 sequence is CASSGREQEQFF. The CDR3 region has the DNA TGTGCCAGCAGTGGACGGGAGCAGGAGCAGTTCTTC.

In the case of this clone: The sample has other DNA sequences that encode this CDR3 too. The chain combines TRBV19 with TRBJ1-1; 11 nucleotides agree with TRBD1. Germline CDR1 LNHDA, CDR2 SQIVND (reference sequence). The ends lost 7 bases at V and 5 bases at J; junction bases unmatched: 6. CDR3 length: 14 residues. As DNA, the CDR3 is TGTGCCAGTACCCCGGGGACAGGGGGAACTGAAGCTTTCTTT. It codes for CASTPGTGGTEAFF.

This clone was detected once. The chain has TRBV11-3 and TRBJ2-5; 11 nucleotides agree with TRBD1. This CDR3 spans 16 amino acids. Germline CDR1 and CDR2: SGHNT and YENEEA. The trim removed 5 bases at V and 0 bases at J, leaving 5 bases unmatched. CDR3 bases: TGTGCCAGCAGCGTAGGGACAGGGGGGAACCAAGAGACCCAGTACTTC. Translating gives CASSVGTGGNQETQYF.

This chain uses TRBV28 with TRBJ1-5; 8 nucleotides align to TRBD1. J gave up 8 bases and V 8 bases, and 8 bases lay outside the gene matches. The V gene's germline CDR1 is MDHEN and CDR2 SYDVKM. This CDR3 has 13 residues. CDR3 amino acids: CASGRQGFEPQHF. CDR3 nucleotide sequence: TGTGCCAGCGGACGACAGGGGTTCGAGCCCCAGCATTTT.

This clone was counted between two and nine times. The same CDR3 arises from other DNA sequences in this sample as well. In nucleotides, the CDR3 is TGTGCCAGCAGTTACGGACAGGGAGGCACTGAAGCTTTCTTT. Protein sequence: CASSYGQGGTEAFF. The rearrangement links TRBV6-6 to TRBJ1-1, with 8 bases matching TRBD1. Germline V lookup: CDR1 MNHNY, CDR2 SVGAGI (reference sequence). Trimming at V came to 2 bases and at J to 4 bases, leaving 3 bases not matched to a gene. CDR3 length: 14 amino acids.

The V and J genes are TRBV2 and TRBJ1-4, with TRBD1 identical over 7 bases. The germline V gene encodes CDR1 SNHLY and CDR2 FYNNEI. V shed 5 bases and J 2 bases; nucleotides not matched to a gene: 8. This CDR3 has 16 amino acids. The CDR3 sequence: CASSSQEGATNEKLFF. CDR3 nucleotides: TGTGCCAGCAGTTCCCAGGAGGGGGCGACTAATGAAAAACTGTTTTTT.

This chain uses TRBV2 with TRBJ2-3; the match to TRBD1 covers 9 bases. This CDR3 region has 14 residues. With V trimmed by 4 bases and J by 2 bases, 1 base remained unmatched. Germline V gives CDR1 SNHLY, CDR2 FYNNEI. CDR3 sequence reads: CASSGDRVTDTQYF. CDR3 bases: TGTGCCAGCAGTGGGGACAGGGTCACAGATACGCAGTATTTT.

The chain employs TRBV13 and TRBJ1-5; TRBD1 matches at 9 bases. CDR3 length equals 15 residues. After removal of 4 bases from V and 7 bases from J, the junction contained 8 bases not matched to a gene. Germline V CDR1 and CDR2: PRHDT, FYEKMQ (reference sequence). CDR3 region: CASSYGQGRGQPQHF. The CDR3 DNA is TGTGCCAGCAGCTACGGACAGGGGAGAGGACAGCCCCAGCATTTT.

The rearrangement joins TRBV5-1 to TRBJ2-6; D gene uncertain. The CDR3 has 17 amino acids. Germline V gene lookup returns CDR1 SGHRS and CDR2 YFSETQ. The V end was cut by 2 bases, the J end by 0 bases, with 12 bases between. The CDR3 reads CASSFTVRNSGANVLTF. The DNA for the CDR3 is TGCGCCAGCAGCTTCACGGTCCGAAACTCTGGGGCCAACGTCCTGACTTTC.

This chain connects TRBV10-3 to TRBJ2-7; TRBD2 agrees at 8 bases. Germline V gene sequence: CDR1 ENHRY, CDR2 SYGVKD. The trim removed 6 bases at V and 0 bases at J, leaving 1 base unmatched. This CDR3 is 13 amino acids long. This chain's CDR3 is CAIRLADSYEQYF. CDR3 nucleotide sequence: TGTGCCATCAGACTAGCGGACTCCTACGAGCAGTACTTC.

The chain links TRBV21-1 to TRBJ1-6; the table's D call of TRBD1 was not tested on the DNA. TRBV21-1 is flagged as a pseudogene. There are 16 residues in the CDR3. CDR3 nucleotide sequence: TGTGCCAGCAGCTCAGCCAGGGGCTCTATTGATTCACCCCTCCACTTT. Translated, it gives CASSSARGSIDSPLHF.